This entry lists 24 T cell receptor beta chains sequenced from one sample in a study of blood T cell repertoires in COVID-19. Here immunoSEQ multiplex PCR was the method, and the copy in TCRdb shows in-frame clones only, minus some. Of roughly 300,000 clones listed, approximately 90% are singletons. The sequencing input was peripheral blood. The receptors come from a woman aged 30 to 39 with COVID-19, enrolled during active disease.

The J gene is TRBJ2-1, the V gene TRBV19; 8 bases fit TRBD2. The CDR3 spans 13 residues. V gave up 6 bases and J gave up 5 bases; unmatched junction bases: 3. The germline V gene has CDR1 LNHDA and CDR2 SQIVND (reference sequence). In nucleotides, the CDR3 is TGTGCCAGTAGCGGGAGGGCCGACAATGAGCAGTTCTTC. It translates to CASSGRADNEQFF.

The gene calls are TRBV27 and TRBJ1-4; D remains ambiguous. Trimming shortened V by 5 bases and J by 7 bases, and 5 bases separated the two germline ends. The CDR3 loop spans 11 amino acids. Germline CDR1 reads MNHEY; CDR2 reads SMNVEV (reference sequence). The CDR3 loop reads CASSPGEKLFF. CDR3 bases: TGTGCCAGCAGTCCGGGTGAAAAACTGTTTTTT.

CDR3 DNA: TGTGCCAGCAGCTTAGCCCTTAGCAGGACTAGCTCCTACGAGCAGTACTTC. Residues: CASSLALSRTSSYEQYF. This chain joins TRBV7-8 and TRBJ2-7; 7 bases are a match to TRBD2. The CDR3 runs to 17 residues. J gave up 0 bases and V 0 bases, and 8 bases lay outside the gene matches. Germline loops: CDR1 SGHVS, CDR2 FQNEAQ.

This sequence joins TRBV19 and TRBJ1-5, with D perhaps matching TRBD1 (5 bases). Germline loops: CDR1 LNHDA, CDR2 SQIVND (reference sequence). V was cut by 9 bases and J by 3 bases, with 15 bases left in between. CDR3 length: 14 residues. In DNA form, the CDR3 reads TGTGCCAGCAACTCCGGGGGGGTCAATCAGCCCCAGCATTTT. It encodes CASNSGGVNQPQHF.

The CDR3 here is CSVTGTGFSGNTIYF. As DNA, the CDR3 is TGCAGCGTGACCGGGACAGGGTTCTCTGGAAACACCATATATTTT. The J gene is TRBJ1-3, the V gene TRBV29-1; 9 nucleotides align to TRBD1. The V gene's germline CDR1 is SQVTM and CDR2 ANQGSEA. The CDR3 is 15 residues long. Trimming at V came to 6 bases and at J to 0 bases, leaving 6 bases not matched to a gene.

The rearrangement uses TRBV9 and TRBJ1-2; maybe TRBD1 (6 bases). Germline V gene data show CDR1 as SGDLS and CDR2 as YYNGEE. The CDR3 sequence is 14 residues long. Between the trimmed V and J ends, which lost 3 bases and 7 bases, there was a span of 16 bases. In nucleotides, the CDR3 is TGTGCCAGCAGCGACAACATTCAGGGGCTTGGCTACACCTTC. This codes for CASSDNIQGLGYTF.

This chain uses TRBV28 with TRBJ2-5, with D perhaps TRBD2 (5 bases). Per the germline V gene, CDR1 is MDHEN and CDR2 is SYDVKM. Trimming cost V 7 bases and J 2 bases, with 20 bases left between them. This CDR3 spans 16 amino acids. This CDR3 is CASNPTQEAVQETQYF. In DNA, the CDR3 is TGTGCCAGCAACCCAACCCAGGAGGCAGTACAAGAGACCCAGTACTTC.

The chain recombines TRBV18 with TRBJ2-2; TRBD1 aligns across 7 bases. There are 15 residues in the CDR3. With V trimmed by 3 bases and J by 0 bases, 1 base remained unmatched. Germline lookup yields CDR1 KGHSH and CDR2 LQKENI. The CDR3 spells CASSPGQTNTGELFF. CDR3 DNA: TGTGCCAGCTCACCGGGACAGACGAACACCGGGGAGCTGTTTTTT.

The chain combines TRBV11-2 with TRBJ1-1; maybe TRBD1 (5 bases). The germline V and J ends were trimmed by 5 bases and 4 bases, with 14 bases remaining between them. CDR3 size: 14 residues. Germline V gives CDR1 SGHAT, CDR2 FQNNGV. CDR3 region: CASSLESGGTEAFF. DNA of the CDR3: TGTGCCAGCAGCCTCGAGTCGGGGGGCACTGAAGCTTTCTTT.

The chain couples TRBV9 to TRBJ1-1, with unresolved D. CDR1 SGDLS and CDR2 YYNGEE come from the germline V gene. The CDR3 length is 14 residues. Deletions cut 4 bases from V and 6 bases from J, with 16 bases between. This chain's CDR3 is CASSQSGSVAEAFF. DNA for the CDR3: TGTGCCAGCAGCCAATCCGGGAGCGTGGCTGAAGCTTTCTTT. Based on the CDR3 plus reference TRBV9 and TRBJ1-1, the full variable domain is DSGVTQTPKHLITATGQRVTLRCSPRSGDLSVYWYQQSLDQGLQFLIQYYNGEERAKGNILERFSAQQFPDLHSELNLSSLELGDSALYFCASSQSGSVAEAFFGQGTRLTVV.

CDR3 residues: CAITQGDGYTF. CDR3 DNA sequence: TGTGCCATCACCCAGGGTGATGGCTACACCTTC. This rearrangement joins TRBV10-3 to TRBJ1-2, with D maybe TRBD1 (5 bases). Germline CDR1 is ENHRY and CDR2 is SYGVKD. V gave up 7 bases and J gave up 6 bases, with 9 bases separating them. This CDR3 has 11 amino acids.

The chain couples TRBV2 to TRBJ1-1; D not certain. This CDR3 is built from 12 residues. Trimming removed 7 bases from V and 0 bases from J, with 6 bases in between. Germline V gene lookup returns CDR1 SNHLY and CDR2 FYNNEI. The CDR3 nucleotides are TGTGCCAGCACCAACTTGAACACTGAAGCTTTCTTT. The encoded protein is CASTNLNTEAFF.

The chain carries TRBV29-1 and TRBJ1-1; 7 bases match TRBD1. The length of the CDR3 is 13 residues. Germline lookup yields CDR1 SQVTM and CDR2 ANQGSEA. The J segment lost 4 bases and the V segment lost 2 bases, leaving 4 bases of the junction unmatched. The CDR3 nucleotides read TGCAGCGTTGAACGAGCAGGGGGCACTGAAGCTTTCTTT. Protein sequence: CSVERAGGTEAFF.

V and J are TRBV6-2 or TRBV6-3 and TRBJ2-1, with TRBD2 as a possible D gene (6 bases). CDR1 is MNHEY, CDR2 SVGEGT, per germline. The CDR3 has 13 amino acids. The V gene lost 5 bases and the J gene lost 7 bases, with 12 bases spanning the gap. The CDR3: CASSRGLNNEQFF. The CDR3 DNA is TGTGCCAGCAGTCGGGGGTTAAATAATGAGCAGTTCTTC.

Concerning this clone: The junction does not match germline at one end; this may be a read error. The sample contains more than one DNA sequence encoding this CDR3. The genes are TRBV5-1 and TRBJ2-7; 7 bases fit TRBD1. The CDR3 is 15 residues long. CDR1 is SGHRS and CDR2 is YFSETQ in the germline V gene. CDR3 DNA: TGCGCTAGCAGGGCCGGGACAGCGAGCTCCTACGAGCAGTACTTC. It encodes CASRAGTASSYEQYF.

V usage is TRBV2 and J usage is TRBJ2-6, with D perhaps TRBD1 (7 bases). Germline loops: CDR1 SNHLY, CDR2 FYNNEI. The CDR3 has 18 amino acids. V was shortened by 4 bases and J by 0 bases, with 16 bases between the two germline ends. The CDR3 DNA follows: TGTGCCAGCAGTGCCCGACAGGGAGGAAGCTCTGGGGCCAACGTCCTGACTTTC. Translating gives CASSARQGGSSGANVLTF.

The CDR3 reads CASSTPSVDTQYF. CDR3 DNA sequence: TGTGCCAGCAGTACACCTAGCGTAGATACGCAGTATTTT. V gene TRBV7-9 combines with J gene TRBJ2-3; perhaps TRBD2 as D (6 bases). Germline assignment: CDR1 SEHNR and CDR2 FQNEAQ (reference sequence). This CDR3 spans 13 amino acids. Trimming took 6 bases from V and 5 from J, leaving 12 bases between them.

The rearrangement joins TRBV5-1 to TRBJ1-5; possibly TRBD1 for D (6 bases). V was shortened by 1 base and J by 5 bases, with 13 bases between the two germline ends. This CDR3 is built from 15 residues. Germline V lookup: CDR1 SGHRS, CDR2 YFSETQ. CDR3 nucleotides: TGCGCCAGCAGCTTGACGGGGACAACCGATCAGCCCCAGCATTTT. As protein: CASSLTGTTDQPQHF.

This clone was recorded only once. CDR3 residues: CASSEFRLAGRETQYF. CDR3 coding DNA: TGTGCCAGCAGTGAATTCAGACTAGCGGGGAGAGAGACCCAGTACTTC. V and J are TRBV2 and TRBJ2-5; TRBD2 matches at 11 bases. With 2 bases clipped from V and 4 bases from J, the junction kept 6 bases outside the gene matches. CDR3 length equals 16 residues. CDR1 and CDR2 (germline): SNHLY, FYNNEI.

This clone has a single count. The rearrangement joins TRBV7-3 to TRBJ1-3; TRBD1 matches at 7 bases. Germline trimming cut 5 bases from V and 4 bases from J; bases unmatched to any gene: 8. This CDR3 has 15 amino acids. CDR1 SGHTA and CDR2 FQGTGA come from the germline V gene. The CDR3 loop is CASSLGTGVGNTIYF. The CDR3 DNA follows: TGTGCCAGCAGCCTCGGCACAGGGGTCGGAAACACCATATATTTT.

The chain couples TRBV5-1 to TRBJ1-1; 7 nucleotides line up with TRBD1. The CDR3 consists of 15 residues. J lost 7 bases, V lost 4 bases, and 13 bases had no gene match. The V gene's germline CDR1 is SGHRS and CDR2 YFSETQ. The CDR3 sequence is CASSIEGRGNGEAFF. Here the CDR3 DNA reads TGCGCCAGCAGCATCGAAGGCAGGGGGAACGGTGAAGCTTTCTTT.

The chain has TRBV10-3 and TRBJ1-4, with 7 bases lining up with TRBD1. V lost 6 bases and J lost 0; bases outside the gene matches: 4. CDR1 is ENHRY and CDR2 is SYGVKD in the germline V gene. CDR3 length: 15 amino acids. CDR3 nucleotide sequence: TGTGCCATCAGCTCGACAGGGACAACTAATGAAAAACTGTTTTTT. Translating gives CAISSTGTTNEKLFF.

The V gene is TRBV30, the J gene TRBJ1-5, with D unresolved. The CDR3 extends over 14 amino acids. V was cut by 5 bases and J by 4 bases, with 15 bases left in between. Per germline, CDR1 GTSNPN and CDR2 SVGIG (reference sequence). The CDR3 sequence is CAWQVGGRNQPQHF. CDR3 DNA: TGTGCCTGGCAGGTAGGAGGGAGGAATCAGCCCCAGCATTTT.

CDR3 loop: CASRARDSASYEQYF. The DNA of the CDR3 is TGTGCCAGTAGAGCGCGGGACAGCGCCTCCTACGAGCAGTACTTC. The chain couples TRBV19 to TRBJ2-7; a weak D match, TRBD1 (7 bases). CDR3 length: 15 residues. Trimming shortened V by 6 bases and J by 0 bases, and 15 bases separated the two germline ends. The germline gives CDR1 LNHDA, CDR2 SQIVND (reference sequence).